The 4 T cell receptor beta chains reported below all come from one sample, sequenced in a study of blood T cell repertoires in COVID-19 (dated by TCRdb to the early 2020s). Receptors were amplified or captured by the immunoSEQ multiplex PCR assay. This immuneACCESS table, as held by TCRdb, lists in-frame sequences with V and J called but not all clones. Of the missing ones, under half trace to an unresolved V gene in checked studies; the others have no known cause. This sample has some 360,000 clones in its table, and approximately 90% of those were observed once. The ten largest account for roughly 3.9% of the sample. The specimen sequenced was peripheral blood. These receptors were taken from a woman aged 55-75 years with COVID-19, enrolled during active disease.

The chain recombines TRBV2 with TRBJ2-1; 8 nucleotides agree with TRBD2. From germline, CDR1 is SNHLY and CDR2 FYNNEI. V lost 8 bases to trimming and J lost 3 bases; unmatched junction nucleotides: 9. This CDR3 contains 15 residues. CDR3 region: CASHVGAGGYNEQFF. The DNA of the CDR3 is TGTGCCAGCCATGTGGGCGCGGGGGGCTACAATGAGCAGTTCTTC.

This clone appeared a few times. The rearrangement joins TRBV6-6 to TRBJ1-3; D is undetermined. V was cut by 5 bases and J by 8 bases, with 13 bases left in between. The CDR3 is made up of 13 amino acids. Germline-derived CDR1 and CDR2 are MNHNY and SVGAGI (reference sequence). CDR3 loop: CASSISRIDTIYF. DNA of the CDR3: TGTGCCAGCAGTATCTCCAGGATAGACACCATATATTTT.

The rearrangement joins TRBV6-5 to TRBJ1-4; D is unresolved. The CDR3 contains 15 residues. The V and J ends lost 7 bases and 8 bases respectively, with 20 bases between them. Germline assignment: CDR1 MNHEY and CDR2 SVGAGI. The CDR3 coding sequence is TGTGCCAGCACTAAAACCGCGGGCAGTCAGGAAAAACTGTTTTTT. It specifies CASTKTAGSQEKLFF.

This chain joins TRBV7-9 and TRBJ1-5; D gene ambiguous. Germline V gene sequence: CDR1 SEHNR, CDR2 FQNEAQ (reference sequence). The CDR3 runs 14 residues. The germline V and J ends were trimmed by 1 base and 4 bases, with 8 bases remaining between them. This CDR3 is CASSLDGWNQPQHF. The CDR3 DNA reads as TGTGCCAGCAGCTTAGACGGGTGGAATCAGCCCCAGCATTTT.